This T cell receptor (beta chain) was retrieved from a study of cytomegalovirus exposure and HLA in healthy donors. Some clones are missing from TCRdb's copy, which holds only in-frame ones; the method was immunoSEQ multiplex PCR. The table records 300,000 to 450,000 clones, roughly 88% of them present only once. The CDR3 contains 13 residues. CDR1 is MRHNA and CDR2 is SNTAGT in the germline V gene. V was shortened by 4 bases and J by 2 bases, with 8 bases between the two germline ends. This chain links TRBV6-4 with TRBJ1-2, with D tentatively TRBD1 (5 bases). The sequence was obtained from a woman aged 18-29 years in good health and CMV-seronegative. Sequenced sample: PBMCs. CDR3 protein: CASSAGNNYGYTF. CDR3 nucleotide sequence: TGTGCCAGCAGTGCAGGGAACAACTATGGCTACACCTTC.